Given below is one TCR delta chain in context. There are a few counts of this clone. What antigen it recognizes has not been identified. With a far larger clone one base away, a read error is the likely cause. V gives up 0 bases and J gives up 4 bases, and the segment between their germline ends measures 23 bases. The CDR3 runs 18 amino acids, cysteine and phenylalanine included. The DNA shown is the 54-base CDR3, in frame from base 1. For CDR1 and CDR2, the germline V gene lists GEAIGNYY and EKD. Receptor libraries were prepared by RT-PCR. Data came from an Illumina MiSeq. After TCRdb called clones again from the public reads with CATT, rows with identical DNA were merged. The sample includes roughly 1,300 delta-chain clones, with 2% to 2.5% observed a single time. Around 30% of the sample belongs to the ten largest clones. This sample is drawn from a study of gamma-delta T cells after stem cell transplantation (dated by TCRdb to 2016 to 2018).

The source of this sequence is a human donor. It is not recorded whose cells these are; they may come from a transplant donor. The chain is made from TRDV2 and TRDJ1, and perhaps TRDD3 as D gene, on 5 matching bases. The material sequenced was gamma-delta T cells. CDR3 loop: CACDTVHGWGSADDKLIF. The bases are TGTGCCTGTGACACCGTACATGGATGGGGCTCGGCGGACGATAAACTCATCTTT.